A single sample is the source of the 24 T cell receptor beta chains below, sequenced in a study of vaccination and CD4 T cells after COVID-19. No antigen is known for these receptors. Treatment defined: approximately 9-day PBMC culture with coronavirus spike peptide pools or control peptides (ViraFEST assay). The Oncomine TCR Beta short-read assay sequenced DNA from cultured CD4+ T cells. TCRdb reprocessed the PCR reads via MiXCR and lists one record per CDR3 protein. This sample yields around 9,700 distinct CDR3 sequences, of which around 23% are seen a single time; around 24% belongs to the top ten. Sequences were derived from CD4+ T cells from blood, cultured in vitro, sampled after SARS-CoV-2 vaccination. These receptors were obtained from a human donor who had recovered from COVID-19.

This clonotype is deemed medium-sized. The V and J genes are TRBV20-1 and TRBJ2-5, with TRBD2 identical over 15 bases. CDR1 DFQATT and CDR2 SNEGSKA come from the germline V gene (reference sequence). CDR3 length equals 15 residues. The junction had 5 bases not matched to a gene; V was cut back by 4 bases and J by 5 bases. The chain's CDR3 is CSATGLAGGGETQYF. CDR3 DNA: TGCAGTGCTACGGGACTAGCGGGAGGAGGGGAGACCCAGTACTTC.

This chain links TRBV20-1 with TRBJ2-3; TRBD2 matches at 11 bases. The CDR3 is 16 residues long. V dropped 6 bases and J dropped 3; count of bases not matched to a gene: 11. The germline V gene encodes CDR1 DFQATT and CDR2 SNEGSKA (reference sequence). The DNA of the CDR3 is TGCAGTGCCGGGAAAAGACTAGCGGGAAGGACAGATACGCAGTATTTT. Its protein is CSAGKRLAGRTDTQYF.

This clonotype was seen a few times. The rearrangement joins TRBV20-1 to TRBJ1-1; D ambiguous. The V end was cut by 5 bases, the J end by 7 bases, with 14 bases between. The CDR3 runs 12 residues. The V gene's germline CDR1 is DFQATT and CDR2 SNEGSKA (reference sequence). The CDR3 protein is CSAPSPGNEAFF. The CDR3, as DNA: TGCAGTGCTCCTTCGCCCGGCAATGAAGCTTTCTTT.

This chain uses TRBV6-1 with TRBJ1-5; possibly TRBD1 for D (6 bases). Trimming took 2 bases from V and 7 from J, leaving 18 bases between them. The V gene's germline CDR1 is MNHNS and CDR2 SASEGT. This CDR3 is 16 amino acids long. The CDR3 DNA is TGTGCCAGCAGTGAAACATTTGGGGGCGCGGGGCAGCCCCAGCATTTT. It codes for CASSETFGGAGQPQHF.

This clonotype is classed as medium-sized. V and J are TRBV7-2 and TRBJ2-7; 10 bases agree with TRBD2. Looked up from germline, CDR1 is SGHTA and CDR2 is FQGNSA. CDR3 length: 14 residues. With V trimmed by 2 bases and J by 9 bases, 7 bases remained unmatched. For the CDR3, the DNA is TGTGCCAGCAGCTTACAGCGGGAGGGCCAAGGGCAGTACTTC. It is translated as CASSLQREGQGQYF.

By frequency in the sample, this clonotype is medium-sized. The chain joins TRBV7-7 to TRBJ2-5; a weak D match, TRBD2 (5 bases). Trimming took 5 bases from V and 4 from J, leaving 14 bases between them. The CDR3 loop spans 14 amino acids. Germline V gene data show CDR1 as SSHAT and CDR2 as FNYEAQ (reference sequence). The CDR3 DNA is TGTGCCAGCAGCCCCCCCCGGGAAGGAGAGACCCAGTACTTC. This gives the protein CASSPPREGETQYF.

In its sample, this clonotype ranks as medium-sized. The genes are TRBV20-1 and TRBJ2-1, with 8 bases matching TRBD2. From germline, CDR1 is DFQATT and CDR2 SNEGSKA (reference sequence). This CDR3 is built from 13 residues. V was clipped by 5 bases and J by 5 bases; unmatched bases: 5. The CDR3 protein is CSAGASGHNEQFF. In nucleotides, the CDR3 is TGCAGTGCTGGGGCTAGCGGGCACAATGAGCAGTTCTTC.

This clonotype has more than one count but fewer than ten. This chain connects TRBV20-1 to TRBJ2-2; perhaps TRBD2 as D (5 bases). CDR3 length: 13 amino acids. The germline V gene has CDR1 DFQATT and CDR2 SNEGSKA (reference sequence). Deletions cut 3 bases from V and 6 bases from J, with 11 bases between. The CDR3 loop is CSARGVSPGELFF. DNA of the CDR3: TGCAGTGCTAGGGGAGTGTCGCCCGGGGAGCTGTTTTTT.

The table lists this clonotype with a count of one. This sequence joins TRBV19 and TRBJ1-5; the D gene is possibly TRBD1 (5 bases). Germline CDR1 and CDR2: LNHDA and SQIVND (reference sequence). The CDR3 has 15 amino acids. V lost 7 bases and J lost 4, with 17 bases in between. CDR3 nucleotides: TGTGCCAGTACCCTAGGGGAGGTCGGGAATCAGCCCCAGCATTTT. Its translation is CASTLGEVGNQPQHF.

In this sample, this clonotype turned up a few times. The chain combines TRBV27 with TRBJ1-2; D gene unclear. Germline V gene lookup returns CDR1 MNHEY and CDR2 SMNVEV (reference sequence). The CDR3 consists of 14 residues. The ends were cut back, 2 bases at V and 4 bases at J, with 11 bases in the middle. DNA of the CDR3: TGTGCCAGCAGTTTAAACAGAGATGTCTATGGCTACACCTTC. It codes for CASSLNRDVYGYTF.

This chain links TRBV11-2 with TRBJ2-1; no firm D call. Germline lookup yields CDR1 SGHAT and CDR2 FQNNGV. The CDR3 has 13 amino acids. V was pared by 5 bases and J by 6 bases, with 11 bases between. The CDR3 DNA reads TGTGCCAGCAGCCGCACCCCGGGCAATGAGCAGTTCTTC. It translates to CASSRTPGNEQFF.

The V gene is TRBV28, the J gene TRBJ2-7; TRBD1 might be the D (5 bases). CDR1 is MDHEN and CDR2 is SYDVKM in the germline V gene. The CDR3 runs to 14 residues. Trimming removed 8 bases at V and 7 bases at J, with 21 bases between. The CDR3 spells CASLSQGFLGEQYF. CDR3 sequence (DNA): TGTGCCAGCCTGAGTCAGGGTTTCCTGGGTGAGCAGTACTTC. The whole variable domain, remainder taken from reference TRBV28 and TRBJ2-7, is DVKVTQSSRYLVKRTGEKVFLECVQDMDHENMFWYRQDPGLGLRLIYFSYDVKMKEKGDIPEGYSVSREKKERFSLILESASTNQTSMYLCASLSQGFLGEQYFGPGTRLTVT.

This clonotype was found a few times. This sequence joins TRBV20-1 and TRBJ2-1, with D perhaps matching TRBD2 (5 bases). Trimming left V 0 bases short and J 5 bases short, with 26 bases between. CDR1 and CDR2 (germline): DFQATT, SNEGSKA (reference sequence). The CDR3 covers 19 residues. The chain's CDR3 is CSARDLSGWEYFTDNEQFF. The CDR3 DNA is TGCAGTGCTAGAGATCTATCCGGGTGGGAGTACTTCACCGACAATGAGCAGTTCTTC.

This rearrangement joins TRBV6-2 or TRBV6-3 to TRBJ1-1; D is ambiguous. Per germline, CDR1 MNHEY and CDR2 SVGEGT. This CDR3 contains 13 residues. Trimming shortened V by 5 bases and J by 5 bases, and 12 bases separated the two germline ends. CDR3 nucleotide sequence: TGTGCCAGCAGTAACGGCAGAGAAACTGAAGCTTTCTTT. Translated, it gives CASSNGRETEAFF.

The rearrangement uses TRBV28 and TRBJ1-2, with 11 bases lining up with TRBD1. The V gene end was trimmed by 6 bases and the J gene end by 8 bases; junction bases not matched to a gene: 5. CDR3 length: 13 amino acids. Germline V gene lookup returns CDR1 MDHEN and CDR2 SYDVKM. CDR3 in amino acids: CASSPWTGGGYTF. The CDR3 region has the DNA TGTGCCAGCAGCCCCTGGACAGGGGGCGGCTACACCTTC.

This clonotype was counted only a few times. J is TRBJ1-2 and V is TRBV19, with a tentative D call TRBD1 (5 bases). Trimming removed 0 bases from V and 5 bases from J, with 13 bases in between. This CDR3 region has 15 residues. Germline V gene lookup returns CDR1 LNHDA and CDR2 SQIVND (reference sequence). The CDR3 here is CASSIDGGRGYGYTF. As DNA, the CDR3 is TGTGCCAGTAGTATAGATGGAGGGAGGGGATATGGCTACACCTTC.

The rearrangement joins TRBV5-1 to TRBJ2-7; D gene unclear. Germline CDR1 is SGHRS and CDR2 is YFSETQ. This CDR3 region has 11 residues. Trimming took 2 bases from V and 4 from J, leaving 4 bases between them. The CDR3 sequence: CASSFGYEQYF. DNA for the CDR3: TGCGCCAGCAGCTTTGGATACGAGCAGTACTTC. The complete variable domain, with remaining parts taken from reference TRBV5-1 and TRBJ2-7, reads KAGVTQTPRYLIKTRGQQVTLSCSPISGHRSVSWYQQTPGQGLQFLFEYFSETQRNKGNFPGRFSGRQFSNSRSEMNVSTLELGDSALYLCASSFGYEQYFGPGTRLTVT.

The gene calls are TRBV5-1 and TRBJ1-2; perhaps TRBD1 as D (5 bases). With 3 bases removed from V and 0 bases from J, the gap between germline ends came to 12 bases. CDR3 length: 15 amino acids. The germline V gene encodes CDR1 SGHRS and CDR2 YFSETQ. CDR3: CASSYSGQANYGYTF. Here the CDR3 DNA reads TGCGCCAGCAGCTACTCAGGGCAGGCTAACTATGGCTACACCTTC.

The rearrangement links TRBV7-2 to TRBJ2-7; D ambiguous. The CDR3 spans 15 residues. Trimming cost V 2 bases and J 6 bases, with 17 bases left between them. Germline loops: CDR1 SGHTA, CDR2 FQGNSA. This chain's CDR3 is CASSLIYSSDREQYF. The CDR3 DNA is TGTGCCAGCAGCTTAATCTACAGCTCGGATCGCGAGCAGTACTTC.

V and J are TRBV6-5 and TRBJ2-7; 7 nucleotides line up with TRBD1. Germline assignment: CDR1 MNHEY and CDR2 SVGAGI. This CDR3 comprises 13 residues. Trimming took 2 bases from V and 4 from J; bases not matched to a gene: 2. The DNA for the CDR3 is TGTGCCAGCAGTTACGGGACAGATTACGAGCAGTACTTC. Translation: CASSYGTDYEQYF.

The gene calls are TRBV4-1 and TRBJ1-1, with 9 positions matching TRBD1. V trimming: 4 bases; J trimming: 3 bases; junction bases outside the gene matches: 3. The germline CDR1 and CDR2 sequences are MGHRA and YSYEKL. This CDR3 has 14 amino acids. For the CDR3, the DNA is TGCGCCAGCAGCCCCCGGGACAGGGACACTGAAGCTTTCTTT. Protein: CASSPRDRDTEAFF.

The chain recombines TRBV19 with TRBJ2-5, with D possibly TRBD1 on 6 matching bases. Trimming stripped 4 bases from V and 2 bases from J, with 14 bases between. Germline V CDR1 and CDR2: LNHDA, SQIVND (reference sequence). The CDR3 totals 15 residues. CDR3: CASSRARGEQETQYF. The CDR3 DNA reads as TGTGCCAGTAGTAGGGCCAGGGGCGAACAAGAGACCCAGTACTTC.

This chain joins TRBV20-1 and TRBJ2-1, with 8 nucleotides matching TRBD2. The V gene end was trimmed by 0 bases and the J gene end by 1 base; junction bases not matched to a gene: 8. Germline lookup yields CDR1 DFQATT and CDR2 SNEGSKA (reference sequence). The CDR3 covers 17 residues. The CDR3 reads CSARDLGTSGSYNEQFF. CDR3 sequence (DNA): TGCAGTGCTAGAGATCTAGGAACTAGCGGATCCTACAATGAGCAGTTCTTC.

This clonotype is categorized as medium-sized (0.01 to 0.1%). This chain joins TRBV7-8 and TRBJ1-2, with 8 bases identical to TRBD1. The J segment lost 4 bases and the V segment lost 2 bases, leaving 9 bases of the junction unmatched. The CDR3 contains 16 residues. The germline gives CDR1 SGHVS, CDR2 FQNEAQ. The chain's CDR3 is CASSLRPGGAGYGYTF. CDR3 in DNA: TGTGCCAGCAGCTTACGACCAGGGGGCGCAGGCTATGGCTACACCTTC.